A single sample is the source of the 23 T cell receptor beta chains below, sequenced in a study of CD8+CD57+ T cells in acquired aplastic anemia. Patients included in sequencing had previously demonstrated CD8+CD57+ cell expansion by flow cytometry. Template material for TCR beta VDJ and CDR3 profiling consisted of genomic DNA. TCRdb ran MiXCR on the reads and lists one entry per CDR3 protein. Here the sample spans 200,000 to 300,000 distinct CDR3 sequences, more than 40% being singletons. The sequenced sample consisted of sorted CD4+, CD8+, or CD8+CD57+ T cells (not recorded which) from PBMCs. The source of these receptors is a human donor with aplastic anemia.

This chain connects TRBV28 to TRBJ2-7; 9 bases line up with TRBD2. Germline assignment: CDR1 MDHEN and CDR2 SYDVKM. V dropped 3 bases and J dropped 7; count of bases not matched to a gene: 4. This CDR3 contains 13 residues. CDR3 DNA: TGTGCCAGCAGTTTGGAACTAGCGGGTGAGCAGTACTTC. Its protein is CASSLELAGEQYF.

In its sample, this clonotype was seen many times. V is TRBV4-3 and J is TRBJ2-7; possible D gene TRBD1, 6 bases. This CDR3 has 13 amino acids. The V gene's germline CDR1 is LGHNA and CDR2 YSLEER. V lost 5 bases to trimming and J lost 3 bases, with 11 bases between them. CDR3 coding DNA: TGCGCCAGCAGCGCGTACAGGGACTACGAGCAGTACTTC. Translation gives CASSAYRDYEQYF.

Notes on this clonotype: An end of the junction does not agree with germline; a read error may underlie this. This rearrangement joins TRBV10-1 to TRBJ2-7, with TRBD2 matching 14 bases. Germline V lookup: CDR1 WNHNN, CDR2 SYGVQD (reference sequence). The CDR3 spans 14 residues. The CDR3 loop is CASSAGTSGGPQRF. The CDR3 DNA reads as TGCGCCAGCAGTGCCGGGACTAGCGGGGGCCCTCAACGCTTC.

Ten or more counts support this clonotype. This chain links TRBV9 with TRBJ1-4; D might be TRBD1 (6 bases). The CDR3 is made up of 15 amino acids. The germline CDR1 and CDR2 sequences are SGDLS and YYNGEE. Trimming removed 4 bases from V and 3 bases from J, with 13 bases in between. The CDR3 DNA reads TGTGCCAGCAGCCTTGAGGGGGGTTCTAATGAAAAACTGTTTTTT. Protein sequence: CASSLEGGSNEKLFF. The complete variable domain, with remaining parts taken from reference TRBV9 and TRBJ1-4, reads DSGVTQTPKHLITATGQRVTLRCSPRSGDLSVYWYQQSLDQGLQFLIQYYNGEERAKGNILERFSAQQFPDLHSELNLSSLELGDSALYFCASSLEGGSNEKLFFGSGTQLSVL.

V gene TRBV6-5 combines with J gene TRBJ1-2, with 9 bases fitting TRBD1. CDR1 MNHEY and CDR2 SVGAGI come from the germline V gene. V was pared by 0 bases and J by 3 bases, with 2 bases of the junction left unmatched. There are 15 residues in the CDR3. The CDR3 spells CASSYSGDRDYGYTF. The CDR3 nucleotides are TGTGCCAGCAGTTACTCCGGGGACAGGGACTATGGCTACACCTTC.

The rearrangement uses TRBV10-3 and TRBJ2-3; TRBD1 is a possible D gene (5 bases). The V gene's germline CDR1 is ENHRY and CDR2 SYGVKD. Trimming removed 7 bases at V and 0 bases at J, with 14 bases between. This CDR3 has 15 amino acids. The CDR3 DNA reads as TGTGCCATCACCACACAGGCTGTGAGCACAGATACGCAGTATTTT. Protein sequence: CAITTQAVSTDTQYF.

The gene calls are TRBV4-1 and TRBJ1-1, with TRBD1 as a possible D gene (5 bases). Trimming pared 6 bases from V and 8 bases from J, leaving 10 bases between. Germline V gene sequence: CDR1 MGHRA, CDR2 YSYEKL. The CDR3 runs to 11 residues. The CDR3 spells CASSTGPEAFF. CDR3 DNA sequence: TGCGCCAGCAGTACAGGTCCCGAAGCTTTCTTT.

This clonotype was seen a single time. The J gene is TRBJ2-3, the V gene TRBV5-6; possibly TRBD1 or TRBD2 for D (7 bases each). V lost 0 bases to trimming and J lost 5 bases, with 16 bases between them. The CDR3 extends over 16 amino acids. Germline V gene lookup returns CDR1 SGHDT and CDR2 YYEEEE. CDR3 sequence: CASSLGVRRGGDTQYF. The CDR3 coding sequence is TGTGCCAGCAGCTTGGGAGTACGCAGGGGGGGAGATACGCAGTATTTT.

The gene calls are TRBV2 and TRBJ1-2, with 7 bases lining up with TRBD1. Germline values: CDR1 SNHLY, CDR2 FYNNEI. Losses at the gene ends were 5 bases for V and 1 base for J; bases not matched to a gene: 7. This CDR3 comprises 15 residues. The CDR3 loop is CASSPDRSLNYGYTF. The CDR3 DNA follows: TGTGCCAGCAGTCCGGACAGGAGCCTTAACTATGGCTACACCTTC. Filled out from reference TRBV2 and TRBJ1-2, the complete variable domain reads EPEVTQTPSHQVTQMGQEVILRCVPISNHLYFYWYRQILGQKVEFLVSFYNNEISEKSEIFDDQFSVERPDGSNFTLKIRSTKLEDSAMYFCASSPDRSLNYGYTFGSGTRLTVV.

A remark on this clonotype: The germline gene is not matched at one end of the junction; a read error may be the cause. The chain combines TRBV4-3 with TRBJ1-1; possible D gene TRBD1, 6 bases. Germline assignment: CDR1 LGHNA and CDR2 YSLEER. This CDR3 region has 14 residues. CDR3 sequence: CVSSPGEGGTEAFF. The CDR3, as DNA: TGCGTCAGCAGCCCAGGGGAGGGGGGCACTGAAGCTTTCTTT.

This clonotype was seen more than once but under ten times. The chain recombines TRBV3-1 with TRBJ2-1; TRBD1 is a possible D gene (7 bases). V was cut by 3 bases and J by 6 bases, with 24 bases left in between. This CDR3 is 18 amino acids long. Looked up from germline, CDR1 is LGHDT and CDR2 is YNNKEL (reference sequence). CDR3 sequence: CASSQTLQPGGRSNEQFF. The CDR3, as DNA: TGTGCCAGCAGCCAGACGTTACAGCCAGGGGGGCGAAGCAATGAGCAGTTCTTC.

This clonotype was seen only a few times. J is TRBJ2-7 and V is TRBV2; D unclear. The CDR3 covers 13 residues. V was shortened by 8 bases and J by 8 bases, with 19 bases between the two germline ends. CDR1 is SNHLY, CDR2 FYNNEI, per germline. This CDR3 reads CASAPMASGQQYF. The CDR3, as DNA: TGTGCCAGCGCCCCAATGGCGTCTGGGCAGCAGTACTTC.

This clonotype was seen many times. V is TRBV27 and J is TRBJ2-5, with 7 bases matching TRBD2. Germline V lookup: CDR1 MNHEY, CDR2 SMNVEV (reference sequence). Trimming at V came to 0 bases and at J to 5 bases, leaving 9 bases not matched to a gene. The CDR3 is 16 amino acids. The CDR3 sequence: CASSLSKGRVGETQYF. The CDR3 DNA is TGTGCCAGCAGTTTATCCAAAGGGAGGGTTGGGGAGACCCAGTACTTC.

The chain is built from TRBV10-3 and TRBJ1-1; 7 bases align to TRBD1. Germline V gene data show CDR1 as ENHRY and CDR2 as SYGVKD. The CDR3 contains 14 residues. V shed 3 bases and J 8 bases; nucleotides not matched to a gene: 9. For the CDR3, the DNA is TGTGCCATCAGTGAAGCAGGGGGAGGTCGGGAAGCTTTCTTT. This translates into CAISEAGGGREAFF.

This clonotype was detected only once. This chain connects TRBV20-1 to TRBJ2-7; TRBD1 is a possible D gene (5 bases). The V gene's germline CDR1 is DFQATT and CDR2 SNEGSKA (reference sequence). V shed 3 bases and J shed 6 bases, with 9 bases lying between them. This CDR3 is built from 11 residues. The DNA for the CDR3 is TGCAGTGCTAGCGCAGGGCTCGAGCAGTACGTC. It yields the protein CSASAGLEQYV.

The chain carries TRBV10-3 and TRBJ2-7; possible D gene TRBD1, 6 bases. The J call may be mistaken, given a closer DNA end match to TRBJ2-1. CDR3 length: 13 amino acids. CDR1 and CDR2 from the germline V gene are ENHRY and SYGVKD. The CDR3: CASSTGQINEQFF. In DNA, the CDR3 is TGTGCCAGCAGCACGGGACAAATAAATGAGCAGTTCTTC.

This clonotype was found many times. The gene calls are TRBV7-9 and TRBJ1-4; 7 bases match TRBD1. Unmatched junction bases numbered 14, after V lost 5 bases and J lost 8 bases. Germline V gives CDR1 SEHNR, CDR2 FQNEAQ (reference sequence). CDR3 size: 16 residues. CDR3: CASSPGQDVINEKLFF. CDR3 DNA: TGTGCCAGCAGCCCTGGACAGGACGTGATAAACGAAAAACTGTTTTTT.

This clonotype has a handful of counts. The chain links TRBV25-1 to TRBJ1-2; tentatively, D is TRBD1 (6 bases). The ends were cut back, 2 bases at V and 0 bases at J, with 7 bases in the middle. The V gene's germline CDR1 is MGHDK and CDR2 SYGVNS. The CDR3 is 14 amino acids. CDR3 protein: CASSEPGANYGYTF. CDR3 nucleotides: TGTGCCAGCAGTGAACCAGGGGCTAACTATGGCTACACCTTC.

In regard to this clonotype: The junction departs from the called germline gene at one end, perhaps through a read error. The chain recombines TRBV7-9 with TRBJ2-4, with a possible D match to TRBD2 (6 bases). CDR1 is SEHNR and CDR2 is FQNEAQ in the germline V gene (reference sequence). There are 16 residues in the CDR3. In DNA, the CDR3 is TGTGCCAGCAGCGCCCCCGCGGGGTTTGCCATAAACATTCAGTACTTC. Its translation is CASSAPAGFAINIQYF.

This clonotype was recorded many times. This sequence joins TRBV20-1 and TRBJ2-3, with 12 bases lining up with TRBD1. This CDR3 has 14 residues. Germline V gene lookup returns CDR1 DFQATT and CDR2 SNEGSKA (reference sequence). With 6 bases clipped from V and 4 bases from J, the junction kept 5 bases outside the gene matches. The CDR3: CSATGTGGADTQYF. CDR3 DNA sequence: TGCAGTGCCACCGGGACAGGGGGCGCAGATACGCAGTATTTT.

The chain recombines TRBV15 with TRBJ2-5; 7 nucleotides match TRBD2. CDR1 is LNHNV and CDR2 is YYDKDF in the germline V gene (reference sequence). The CDR3 runs to 16 residues. J gave up 4 bases and V 2 bases, and 10 bases lay outside the gene matches. Here the CDR3 reads CATSRTVSGLPETQYF. CDR3 coding DNA: TGTGCCACCAGCAGAACAGTTAGCGGGCTTCCAGAGACCCAGTACTTC.

Ten or more counts support this clonotype. This chain joins TRBV13 and TRBJ1-2; D unresolved. The germline CDR1 and CDR2 sequences are PRHDT and FYEKMQ (reference sequence). The length of the CDR3 is 15 residues. Trimming took off 7 bases at V and 0 bases at J, with 15 bases between the two ends. The chain's CDR3 is CASKGSITSNYGYTF. CDR3 nucleotides: TGTGCCAGCAAAGGGTCAATAACTTCTAACTATGGCTACACCTTC. Complete variable domain (other parts from reference TRBV13 and TRBJ1-2): AAGVIQSPRHLIKEKRETATLKCYPIPRHDTVYWYQQGPGQDPQFLISFYEKMQSDKGSIPDRFSAQQFSDYHSELNMSSLELGDSALYFCASKGSITSNYGYTFGSGTRLTVV.

A few counts support this clonotype. This chain links TRBV9 with TRBJ2-3; the D gene is possibly TRBD1 (5 bases). CDR3 length: 14 amino acids. Between the trimmed V and J ends, which lost 0 bases and 6 bases, there was a span of 11 bases. The germline V gene has CDR1 SGDLS and CDR2 YYNGEE. This CDR3 reads CASSVDQGYDTQYF. CDR3 sequence (DNA): TGTGCCAGCAGCGTAGACCAGGGCTACGATACGCAGTATTTT.